A single sample is the source of the 3 T cell receptor beta chains below, sequenced in a study of blood T cell repertoires in COVID-19. Sequencing was performed with immunoSEQ multiplex PCR; in TCRdb, only in-frame clones are kept and a portion is missing. This sample has some 240,000 clones; approximately 90% occur once, and the top ten carry about 0.8%. The sequenced sample consisted of peripheral blood. The origin of the receptors is a man aged 60 to 75 with COVID-19, enrolled during active disease.

This clone appeared a few times. The chain links TRBV6-5 to TRBJ1-4; TRBD1 might be the D (6 bases). V lost 6 bases to trimming and J lost 0 bases, with 11 bases between them. Germline-derived CDR1 and CDR2 are MNHEY and SVGAGI. CDR3 size: 15 residues. CDR3 in DNA: TGTGCCAGCAGGGGGGCAGAAGCAACTAATGAAAAACTGTTTTTT. Protein product: CASRGAEATNEKLFF.

The chain recombines TRBV27 with TRBJ1-5; D unresolved. The germline V gene has CDR1 MNHEY and CDR2 SMNVEV (reference sequence). The germline V and J ends were trimmed by 2 bases and 6 bases, with 11 bases remaining between them. This CDR3 comprises 14 residues. The CDR3: CASSLRWGGQPQHF. The CDR3 DNA reads TGTGCCAGCAGTTTACGTTGGGGAGGTCAGCCCCAGCATTTT.

In DNA, the CDR3 is TGTGCCAGCAGTTTGACAGGGCCGTGGGAGCAGTACTTC. It specifies CASSLTGPWEQYF. The V gene is TRBV12-3 or TRBV12-4, the J gene TRBJ2-7, with TRBD1 matching 7 bases. The V and J ends lost 3 bases and 7 bases, in that order; junction bases with no gene match: 6. The CDR3 runs to 13 residues.